Only a few counts were recorded for the clone carrying this T cell receptor beta chain. The entry originates in a study of patients and donors after allogeneic stem cell transplantation. The germline gives CDR1 DFQATT, CDR2 SNEGSKA (reference sequence). After removal of 6 bases from V and 7 bases from J, the junction contained 15 bases not matched to a gene. The CDR3 has 15 residues. TCRdb processed the RT-PCR reads anew with MiXCR; each CDR3 protein has one entry. Here the sample spans approximately 27,000 distinct CDR3 sequences, 8.1% being singletons. This receptor was identified in a human donor who was either an allogeneic HSCT recipient or a stem cell or donor lymphocyte infusion donor (not recorded which). It is not recorded whose cells these are; they may come from a transplant donor. The genes are TRBV20-1 and TRBJ2-4; the match to TRBD2 covers 7 bases. Sequenced: blood, either unsorted or a sorted T cell fraction (not recorded which). CDR3 sequence: CSARGGRYIGNIQYF. The CDR3 DNA sequence: TGCAGTGCAAGGGGCGGGAGATACATAGGGAACATTCAGTACTTC.